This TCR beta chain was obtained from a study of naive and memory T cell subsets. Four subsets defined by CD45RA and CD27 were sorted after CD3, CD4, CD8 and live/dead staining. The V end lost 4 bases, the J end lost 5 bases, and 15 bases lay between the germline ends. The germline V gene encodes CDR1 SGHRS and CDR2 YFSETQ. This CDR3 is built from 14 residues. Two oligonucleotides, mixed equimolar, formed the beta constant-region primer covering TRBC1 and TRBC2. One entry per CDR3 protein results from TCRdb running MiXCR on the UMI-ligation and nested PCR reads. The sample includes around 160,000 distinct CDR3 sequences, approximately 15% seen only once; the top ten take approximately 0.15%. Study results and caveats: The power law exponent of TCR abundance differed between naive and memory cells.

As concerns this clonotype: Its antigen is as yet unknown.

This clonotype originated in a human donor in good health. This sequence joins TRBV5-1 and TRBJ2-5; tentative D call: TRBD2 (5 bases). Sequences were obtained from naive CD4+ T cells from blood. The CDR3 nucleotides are TGCGCCAGCAGCCCAAGCGGAGGCGGGGAGACCCAGTACTTC. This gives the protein CASSPSGGGETQYF.